This T cell receptor beta chain is from a study of T cells expressing NK-cell markers. TCRdb reanalyzed the 5' RACE reads, giving one entry per CDR3 protein sequence and no DNA. This repertoire includes under 500,000 distinct CDR3 sequences. Germline CDR1 reads SQVTM; CDR2 reads ANQGSEA. The CDR3 has 14 amino acids. The material sequenced was blood T cells: a sorted CD56 or NKG2C T cell subset, CD4+ or CD8+ T cells, or bulk PBMC T cells (not recorded which). This chain joins TRBV29-1 and TRBJ2-1; TCRdb's assignment of TRBD2 cannot be checked, as there is no DNA. The sequence derives from a woman between 18 and 69 years old in good health. The CDR3: CSVPAGLAAGEQFF.